The 22 T cell receptor beta chains presented below share a single source sample, sequenced in a study of cytomegalovirus exposure and HLA in healthy donors. PCR primers comprised 60 Vbeta and 13 Jbeta primers. TCRdb's copy holds only in-frame clones and misses some; the assay was immunoSEQ multiplex PCR. The sample contains 150,000 to 200,000 clones, about four fifths of which appear only once. Material: PBMCs. Receptors were obtained from a woman aged 45 to 65 in good health and CMV-seronegative.

The chain links TRBV25-1 to TRBJ2-5, with a possible D match to TRBD2 (6 bases). The CDR3 length is 14 residues. Germline CDR1 MGHDK, CDR2 SYGVNS. Trimming stripped 3 bases from V and 4 bases from J, with 12 bases between. CDR3 loop: CASSESAGRETQYF. CDR3 sequence (DNA): TGTGCCAGCAGTGAGTCAGCGGGCAGAGAGACCCAGTACTTC. Full variable domain (missing parts from reference TRBV25-1 and TRBJ2-5): EADIYQTPRYLVIGTGKKITLECSQTMGHDKMYWYQQDPGMELHLIHYSYGVNSTEKGDLSSESTVSRIRTEHFPLTLESARPSHTSQYLCASSESAGRETQYFGPGTRLLVL.

The J gene is TRBJ1-1, the V gene TRBV6-6, with 7 bases fitting TRBD1. With 7 bases clipped from V and 1 base from J, the junction kept 6 bases outside the gene matches. Germline CDR1 and CDR2: MNHNY and SVGAGI (reference sequence). The CDR3 contains 14 residues. CDR3 in amino acids: CASTPGTENTEAFF. The CDR3 DNA follows: TGTGCCAGCACACCCGGGACAGAGAACACTGAAGCTTTCTTT.

This chain uses TRBV28 with TRBJ2-7; tentative D call: TRBD1 (5 bases). Germline loops: CDR1 MDHEN, CDR2 SYDVKM. Trimming took 7 bases from V and 1 from J, leaving 14 bases between them. There are 14 residues in the CDR3. This chain's CDR3 is CASIPLGRSYEQYF. The DNA of the CDR3 is TGTGCCAGCATCCCTCTGGGGCGGTCCTACGAGCAGTACTTC.

The V and J genes are TRBV5-1 and TRBJ1-3, with a possible D match to TRBD1 (6 bases). The CDR3 sequence is 16 residues long. The germline V and J ends were trimmed by 3 bases and 0 bases, with 13 bases remaining between them. Germline lookup yields CDR1 SGHRS and CDR2 YFSETQ. The DNA of the CDR3 is TGCGCCAGCAGCTCCCAGGGGCTGTCCTCTGGAAACACCATATATTTT. This translates into CASSSQGLSSGNTIYF. Full variable domain (missing parts from reference TRBV5-1 and TRBJ1-3): KAGVTQTPRYLIKTRGQQVTLSCSPISGHRSVSWYQQTPGQGLQFLFEYFSETQRNKGNFPGRFSGRQFSNSRSEMNVSTLELGDSALYLCASSSQGLSSGNTIYFGEGSWLTVV.

This clone was observed a few times. The genes are TRBV10-3 and TRBJ2-1; D not certain. Germline values: CDR1 ENHRY, CDR2 SYGVKD. V was shortened by 0 bases and J by 3 bases, with 6 bases between the two germline ends. The CDR3 is 14 amino acids. CDR3 region: CAISESADYNEQFF. The CDR3 nucleotides are TGTGCCATCAGTGAGTCGGCGGACTACAATGAGCAGTTCTTC.

The J gene is TRBJ2-1, the V gene TRBV28; maybe TRBD2 (5 bases). Germline CDR1 is MDHEN and CDR2 is SYDVKM. The CDR3 spans 16 residues. V gave up 5 bases and J gave up 3 bases, with 17 bases separating them. Here the CDR3 DNA reads TGTGCCAGCAGTCCACTCGTCGGGGTTAACTACAATGAGCAGTTCTTC. It encodes CASSPLVGVNYNEQFF.

This clone occurred a few times. The chain joins TRBV18 to TRBJ2-1, with D unresolved. Trimming cost V 1 base and J 4 bases, with 8 bases left between them. CDR1 KGHSH and CDR2 LQKENI come from the germline V gene. The CDR3 consists of 14 residues. The CDR3 loop is CASSPLAKYNEQFF. The CDR3 nucleotides read TGTGCCAGCTCACCACTTGCGAAGTACAATGAGCAGTTCTTC.

A single count supports this clone. This chain links TRBV5-4 with TRBJ1-1, with TRBD1 matching over 8 bases. In germline, CDR1 is SGHNT, CDR2 YYREEE (reference sequence). The CDR3 sequence is 14 residues long. The junction had 7 bases not matched to a gene; V was cut back by 4 bases and J by 5 bases. CDR3 sequence (DNA): TGTGCCAGCAGCGTACAGGGGGTGGGGACTGAAGCTTTCTTT. Translated: CASSVQGVGTEAFF.

The V call is TRBV7-2, the J call TRBJ1-6, with 8 positions matching TRBD1. The germline gives CDR1 SGHTA, CDR2 FQGNSA. V lost 1 base, J lost 8 bases, and 4 bases stayed unmatched. The CDR3 covers 15 residues. The CDR3 bases are TGTGCCAGCAGCTTAGGCGTGACAGGGGATTCACCCCTCCACTTT. It is translated as CASSLGVTGDSPLHF.

The chain has TRBV19 and TRBJ1-3, with 11 bases lining up with TRBD1. Germline-derived CDR1 and CDR2 are LNHDA and SQIVND (reference sequence). With V trimmed by 7 bases and J by 5 bases, 7 bases remained unmatched. CDR3 length: 15 amino acids. CDR3 in amino acids: CASTRDRGSRNTIYF. The CDR3 coding sequence is TGTGCCAGTACCAGGGACAGGGGGAGTCGAAACACCATATATTTT. The complete variable domain, with remaining parts taken from reference TRBV19 and TRBJ1-3, reads DGGITQSPKYLFRKEGQNVTLSCEQNLNHDAMYWYRQDPGQGLRLIYYSQIVNDFQKGDIAEGYSVSREKKESFPLTVTSAQKNPTAFYLCASTRDRGSRNTIYFGEGSWLTVV.

The gene calls are TRBV28 and TRBJ2-5; TRBD1 aligns across 9 bases. This CDR3 has 14 amino acids. J gave up 3 bases and V 4 bases, and 3 bases lay outside the gene matches. CDR1 MDHEN and CDR2 SYDVKM come from the germline V gene. For the CDR3, the DNA is TGTGCCAGCAGTTCGAGGACAGGGGAAGAGACCCAGTACTTC. Translated: CASSSRTGEETQYF.

The chain uses TRBV9 and TRBJ2-3; 8 bases map to TRBD2. This CDR3 contains 16 residues. J was trimmed by 0 bases and V by 1 base; bases with no gene match: 4. Germline assignment: CDR1 SGDLS and CDR2 YYNGEE. For the CDR3, the DNA is TGTGCCAGCAGCGTATCGGCGGGAGGAAGCACAGATACGCAGTATTTT. This encodes CASSVSAGGSTDTQYF.

The V call is TRBV7-6, the J call TRBJ1-5, with D unclear. The germline CDR1 and CDR2 sequences are SGHVS and FNYEAQ. The CDR3 runs to 15 residues. V was cut by 4 bases and J by 7 bases, with 17 bases left in between. CDR3 coding DNA: TGTGCCAGCAGCTCCCGGTGGGAGACGGGACAGCCCCAGCATTTT. Encoded protein: CASSSRWETGQPQHF.

V is TRBV7-9 and J is TRBJ2-3; the match to TRBD1 covers 10 bases. CDR3 length: 16 residues. Trimming removed 3 bases from V and 2 bases from J; junction bases left unmatched: 5. The germline CDR1 and CDR2 sequences are SEHNR and FQNEAQ (reference sequence). The CDR3 spells CASSLGDRGHTDTQYF. Here the CDR3 DNA reads TGTGCCAGCAGCTTGGGTGACAGGGGGCACACAGATACGCAGTATTTT.

The V call is TRBV7-9, the J call TRBJ2-3; unclear D gene. CDR1 SEHNR and CDR2 FQNEAQ come from the germline V gene (reference sequence). The CDR3 is 16 residues long. Trimming shortened V by 5 bases and J by 0 bases, and 15 bases separated the two germline ends. The CDR3 DNA is TGTGCCAGCAGCCCCCTCGAGGTGTTTAGCACAGATACGCAGTATTTT. The encoded protein is CASSPLEVFSTDTQYF.

The chain combines TRBV4-2 with TRBJ1-1; TRBD1 might be the D (6 bases). CDR1 and CDR2 from the germline V gene are LGHNA and YNFKEQ. Trimming removed 2 bases at V and 7 bases at J, with 14 bases between. The CDR3 sequence is 14 residues long. In DNA, the CDR3 is TGTGCCAGCAGCCAATCCACCGAGACAGGTGAAGCTTTCTTT. Translated: CASSQSTETGEAFF.

The CDR3, as DNA: TGTGCCAGCAGTGCAGGGACTAGCTACGAGCAGTACTTC. Translating it yields CASSAGTSYEQYF. The V gene is TRBV28, the J gene TRBJ2-7; TRBD2 matches 8 bases. Trimming removed 5 bases from V and 3 bases from J; junction bases left unmatched: 3. The germline V gene has CDR1 MDHEN and CDR2 SYDVKM. The CDR3 length is 13 residues.

The chain couples TRBV30 to TRBJ1-2; TRBD1 might be the D (6 bases). Germline V gene data show CDR1 as GTSNPN and CDR2 as SVGIG (reference sequence). The CDR3 extends over 16 amino acids. Trimming pared 0 bases from V and 2 bases from J, leaving 16 bases between. CDR3: CAWSVMLLGANYGYTF. CDR3 nucleotides: TGTGCCTGGAGTGTAATGCTTCTGGGGGCCAACTATGGCTACACCTTC.

V gene TRBV4-1 combines with J gene TRBJ2-3; 11 bases align to TRBD2. V shed 0 bases and J 8 bases; nucleotides not matched to a gene: 7. This CDR3 contains 16 residues. Germline V gene sequence: CDR1 MGHRA, CDR2 YSYEKL. CDR3 residues: CASSQDGSGGAGTQYF. CDR3 in DNA: TGCGCCAGCAGCCAAGACGGTAGCGGGGGGGCCGGTACGCAGTATTTT.

V and J are TRBV6-6 and TRBJ1-4, with 10 bases aligning to TRBD1. Germline assignment: CDR1 MNHNY and CDR2 SVGAGI (reference sequence). Unmatched junction bases numbered 12, after V lost 7 bases and J lost 10 bases. The CDR3 is made up of 15 amino acids. DNA for the CDR3: TGTGCCAGCACCTTTGATGACAGGGGGCGCGTAAAACTGTTTTTT. Translated, it gives CASTFDDRGRVKLFF.

This chain connects TRBV7-9 to TRBJ2-7, with TRBD1 matching 7 bases. This CDR3 is 16 amino acids long. V gave up 5 bases and J gave up 2 bases; unmatched junction bases: 12. Looked up from germline, CDR1 is SEHNR and CDR2 is FQNEAQ (reference sequence). CDR3 region: CASSLLQGRPPYEQYF. The DNA of the CDR3 is TGTGCCAGCAGCCTCTTACAGGGGCGCCCCCCCTACGAGCAGTACTTC. The entire variable domain, with the rest obtained from reference TRBV7-9 and TRBJ2-7, is as follows: DTGVSQNPRHKITKRGQNVTFRCDPISEHNRLYWYRQTLGQGPEFLTYFQNEAQLEKSRLLSDRFSAERPKGSFSTLEIQRTEQGDSAMYLCASSLLQGRPPYEQYFGPGTRLTVT.

The rearrangement uses TRBV19 and TRBJ1-5; 7 nucleotides agree with TRBD1. V shed 5 bases and J 2 bases; nucleotides not matched to a gene: 6. From germline, CDR1 is LNHDA and CDR2 SQIVND (reference sequence). This CDR3 is built from 15 residues. CDR3 loop: CASSEQGFRNQPQHF. The CDR3 nucleotides are TGTGCCAGTAGTGAACAGGGGTTTCGCAATCAGCCCCAGCATTTT.